This T cell receptor (beta chain) was observed in a study of identical twins. Study-level points and caveats: For zero-insertion analyses, partial confounding could come from invariant MAIT and iNKT cells. Twins' surplus sharing was weaker for beta out-of-frame sequences.

A single record per CDR3 protein comes from TCRdb applying MiXCR to the 5' RACE reads. The sample lists hundreds of thousands of distinct CDR3 sequences, 9% to 15% occurring once. Trimming removed 4 bases from V and 0 bases from J, with 11 bases in between. Per the germline V gene, CDR1 is SGDLS and CDR2 is YYNGEE. The CDR3 spans 15 residues. A word on this clonotype: The antigen is unknown.

This sample also appeared in a second study, on yellow fever vaccine responses in identical twins.

This TCR came from a young woman in good health. V is TRBV9 and J is TRBJ1-5; D uncertain. The material sequenced was CD8+ T cells sorted from blood. CDR3 protein: CASSPTWTSNQPQHF. In DNA, the CDR3 is TGTGCCAGCAGCCCCACGTGGACTAGCAATCAGCCCCAGCATTTT. The variable domain in full, with the rest retrieved from reference TRBV9 and TRBJ1-5, is DSGVTQTPKHLITATGQRVTLRCSPRSGDLSVYWYQQSLDQGLQFLIQYYNGEERAKGNILERFSAQQFPDLHSELNLSSLELGDSALYFCASSPTWTSNQPQHFGDGTRLSIL.